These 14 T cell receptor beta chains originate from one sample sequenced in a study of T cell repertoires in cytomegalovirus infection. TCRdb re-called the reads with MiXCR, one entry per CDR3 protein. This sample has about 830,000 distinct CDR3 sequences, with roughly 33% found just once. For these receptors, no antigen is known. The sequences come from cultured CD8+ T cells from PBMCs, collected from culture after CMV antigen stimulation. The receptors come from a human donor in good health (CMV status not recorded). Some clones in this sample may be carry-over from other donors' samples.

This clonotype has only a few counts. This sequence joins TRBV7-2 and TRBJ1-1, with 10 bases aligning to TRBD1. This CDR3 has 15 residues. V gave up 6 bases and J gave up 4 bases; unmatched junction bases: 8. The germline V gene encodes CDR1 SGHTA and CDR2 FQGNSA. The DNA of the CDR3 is TGTGCCAGCAGGAAAGACAGGGGGCGCGGCACTGAAGCTTTCTTT. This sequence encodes CASRKDRGRGTEAFF. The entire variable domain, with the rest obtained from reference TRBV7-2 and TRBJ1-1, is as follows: GAGVSQSPSNKVTEKGKDVELRCDPISGHTALYWYRQSLGQGLEFLIYFQGNSAPDKSGLPSDRFSAERTGGSVSTLTIQRTQQEDSAVYLCASRKDRGRGTEAFFGQGTRLTVV.

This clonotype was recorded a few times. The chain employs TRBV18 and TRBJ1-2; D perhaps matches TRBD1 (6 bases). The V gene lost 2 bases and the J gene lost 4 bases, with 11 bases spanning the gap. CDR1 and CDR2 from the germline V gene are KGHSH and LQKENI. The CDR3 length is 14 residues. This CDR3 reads CASSPEGGIYGYTF. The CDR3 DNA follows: TGTGCCAGCTCACCAGAGGGGGGGATCTATGGCTACACCTTC.

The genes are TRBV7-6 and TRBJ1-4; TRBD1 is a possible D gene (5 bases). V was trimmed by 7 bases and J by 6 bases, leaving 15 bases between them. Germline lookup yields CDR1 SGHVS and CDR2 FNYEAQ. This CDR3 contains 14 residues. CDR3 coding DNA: TGTGCCAGCAAGGTAGACAGACGGCATGAAAAACTGTTTTTT. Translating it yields CASKVDRRHEKLFF.

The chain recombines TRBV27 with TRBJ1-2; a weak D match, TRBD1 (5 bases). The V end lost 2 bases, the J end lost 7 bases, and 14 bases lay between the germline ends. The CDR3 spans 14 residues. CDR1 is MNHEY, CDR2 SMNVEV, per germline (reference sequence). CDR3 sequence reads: CASSLTPQGAGYTF. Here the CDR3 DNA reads TGTGCCAGCAGTTTAACCCCGCAGGGTGCTGGCTACACCTTC.

CDR3 coding DNA: TGTGCCAGCAGCCCTTTGGAGACCCAGTACTTC. It yields the protein CASSPLETQYF. The V call is TRBV7-9, the J call TRBJ2-5; D remains unclear. V lost 5 bases, J lost 5 bases, and 6 bases lay in between. Per the germline V gene, CDR1 is SEHNR and CDR2 is FQNEAQ (reference sequence). The CDR3 is made up of 11 amino acids.

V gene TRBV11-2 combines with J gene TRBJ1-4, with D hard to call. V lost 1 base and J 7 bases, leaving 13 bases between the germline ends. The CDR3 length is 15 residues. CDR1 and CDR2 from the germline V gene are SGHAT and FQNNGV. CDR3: CASSLGAYRGEKLFF. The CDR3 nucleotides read TGTGCCAGCAGCTTAGGGGCCTACCGGGGTGAAAAACTGTTTTTT.

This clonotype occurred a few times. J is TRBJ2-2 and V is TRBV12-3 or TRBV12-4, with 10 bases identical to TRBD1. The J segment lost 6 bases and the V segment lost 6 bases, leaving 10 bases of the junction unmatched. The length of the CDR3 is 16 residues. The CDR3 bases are TGTGCCAGCAGCTCTGTCCGGGACAGGGGCCCCGGGGAGCTGTTTTTT. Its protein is CASSSVRDRGPGELFF.

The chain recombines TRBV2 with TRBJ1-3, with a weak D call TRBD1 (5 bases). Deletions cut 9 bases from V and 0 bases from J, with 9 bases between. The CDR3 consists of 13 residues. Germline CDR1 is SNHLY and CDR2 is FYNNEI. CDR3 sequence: CARGDGSGNTIYF. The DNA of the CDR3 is TGTGCCAGAGGGGATGGCTCTGGAAACACCATATATTTT. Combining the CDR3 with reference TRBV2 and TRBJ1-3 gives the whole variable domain EPEVTQTPSHQVTQMGQEVILRCVPISNHLYFYWYRQILGQKVEFLVSFYNNEISEKSEIFDDQFSVERPDGSNFTLKIRSTKLEDSAMYFCARGDGSGNTIYFGEGSWLTVV.

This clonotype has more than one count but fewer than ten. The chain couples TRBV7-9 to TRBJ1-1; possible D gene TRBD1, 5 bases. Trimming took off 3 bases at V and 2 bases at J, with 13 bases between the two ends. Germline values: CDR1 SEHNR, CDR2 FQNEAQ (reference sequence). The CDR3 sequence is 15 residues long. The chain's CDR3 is CASSFRGAVNTEAFF. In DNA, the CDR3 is TGTGCCAGCAGCTTCAGAGGGGCGGTCAACACTGAAGCTTTCTTT.

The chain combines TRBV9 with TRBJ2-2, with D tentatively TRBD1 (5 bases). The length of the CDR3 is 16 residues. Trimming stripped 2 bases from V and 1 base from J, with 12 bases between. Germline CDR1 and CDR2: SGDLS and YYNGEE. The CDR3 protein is CASSVPLRGNTGELFF. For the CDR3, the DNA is TGTGCCAGCAGCGTCCCCCTTAGGGGGAACACCGGGGAGCTGTTTTTT.

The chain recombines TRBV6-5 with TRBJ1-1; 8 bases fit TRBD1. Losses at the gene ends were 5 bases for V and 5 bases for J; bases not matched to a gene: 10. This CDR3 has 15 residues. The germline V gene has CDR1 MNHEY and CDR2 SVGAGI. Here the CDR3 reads CASSSSTGVLTEAFF. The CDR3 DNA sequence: TGTGCCAGCAGTAGCTCGACAGGGGTGTTGACTGAAGCTTTCTTT.

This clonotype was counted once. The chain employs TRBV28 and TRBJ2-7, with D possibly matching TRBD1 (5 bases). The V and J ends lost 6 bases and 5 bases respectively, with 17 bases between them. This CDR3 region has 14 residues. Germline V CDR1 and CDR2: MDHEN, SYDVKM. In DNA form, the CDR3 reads TGTGCCAGCAGCCAGGCTGGGGCGCCCAACGAGCAGTACGTC. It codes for CASSQAGAPNEQYV.

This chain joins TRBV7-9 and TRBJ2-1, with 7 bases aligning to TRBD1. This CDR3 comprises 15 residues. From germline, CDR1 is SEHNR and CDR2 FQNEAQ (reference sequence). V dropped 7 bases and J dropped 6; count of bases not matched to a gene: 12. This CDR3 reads CASTPTGQFPNEQFF. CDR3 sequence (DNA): TGTGCCAGCACCCCGACGGGACAGTTCCCCAATGAGCAGTTCTTC. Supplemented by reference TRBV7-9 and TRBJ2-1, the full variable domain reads DTGVSQNPRHKITKRGQNVTFRCDPISEHNRLYWYRQTLGQGPEFLTYFQNEAQLEKSRLLSDRFSAERPKGSFSTLEIQRTEQGDSAMYLCASTPTGQFPNEQFFGPGTRLTVL.

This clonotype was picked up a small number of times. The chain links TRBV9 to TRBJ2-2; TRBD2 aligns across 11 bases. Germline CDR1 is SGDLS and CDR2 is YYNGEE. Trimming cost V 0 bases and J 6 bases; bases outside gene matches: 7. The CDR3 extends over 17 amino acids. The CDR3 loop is CASSVGSSGGVAGELFF. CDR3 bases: TGTGCCAGCAGCGTAGGAAGTAGCGGGGGGGTAGCCGGGGAGCTGTTTTTT.